The rows below give T cell receptor beta chains drawn from one sample of a study of blood T cell repertoires in COVID-19. TCRdb's table, derived via immunoSEQ multiplex PCR, lists solely in-frame clones and lacks some. The data hold some 140,000 clones, with just under 85% observed a single time. The sequenced material came from peripheral blood. The receptor source for this set is a woman of 80 years or more with acute or convalescent COVID-19. CDR3s include the opening cysteine and the closing phenylalanine or tryptophan. D genes are given only for firm matches. Not every row has a clone size; where given, it reads once, few, many or a size class.

size: -; J: TRBJ2-6; V: TRBV9; D: TRBD1; CDR3: CASRGQDRPSNVLTF; DNA: TGTGCCAGCAGAGGACAGGACCGACCCTCCAACGTCCTGACTTTC
size: -; J: TRBJ2-4; V: TRBV19; D: TRBD1; CDR3: CASSDRGRIQYF; DNA: TGTGCCAGTAGCGACAGGGGGCGCATTCAGTACTTC
size: -; J: TRBJ2-6; V: TRBV5-1; D: -; CDR3: CASSYRTVGANVLTF; DNA: TGCGCCAGCAGCTACCGGACAGTTGGGGCCAACGTCCTGACTTTC
size: -; J: TRBJ1-2; V: TRBV2; D: -; CDR3: CASTQTGNYGYTF; DNA: TGTGCCAGCACCCAGACAGGAAACTATGGCTACACCTTC
size: -; J: TRBJ2-1; V: TRBV5-1; D: TRBD2; CDR3: CASSLGTSGGGEQFF; DNA: TGCGCCAGCAGCTTGGGGACTAGCGGGGGTGGGGAGCAGTTCTTC
size: -; J: TRBJ1-2; V: TRBV11-2; D: TRBD1; CDR3: CASSPGQSYGYTF; DNA: TGTGCCAGCAGCCCGGGACAGAGCTATGGCTACACCTTC
size: -; J: TRBJ2-7; V: TRBV10-3; D: -; CDR3: CAISETGRTYEQYF; DNA: TGTGCCATCAGTGAGACAGGGCGAACCTACGAGCAGTACTTC
size: -; J: TRBJ2-5; V: TRBV27; D: -; CDR3: CASSFSGGDMETQYF; DNA: TGTGCCAGCAGTTTCTCCGGGGGAGATATGGAGACCCAGTACTTC
size: -; J: TRBJ2-7; V: TRBV20-1; D: -; CDR3: CSANRNLEQYF; DNA: TGCAGTGCTAATAGAAACTTGGAGCAGTACTTC
size: few; J: TRBJ1-4; V: TRBV5-5; D: TRBD1; CDR3: CASSWAGTGDEKLFF; DNA: TGTGCCAGCAGCTGGGCCGGGACAGGGGATGAAAAACTGTTTTTT
size: -; J: TRBJ2-1; V: TRBV5-1; D: TRBD2; CDR3: CASSLSGGAYNEQFF; DNA: TGCGCCAGCAGCTTGAGCGGGGGGGCCTACAATGAGCAGTTCTTC
size: -; J: TRBJ1-6; V: TRBV19; D: -; CDR3: CASGGIGGSYNSPLHF; DNA: TGTGCCAGCGGCGGCATAGGGGGCTCCTATAATTCACCCCTCCACTTT
size: -; J: TRBJ1-4; V: TRBV6-1; D: -; CDR3: CASSETSPGSTNEKLFF; DNA: TGTGCCAGCAGTGAAACGTCCCCGGGGTCGACTAATGAAAAACTGTTTTTT
size: once; J: TRBJ1-6; V: TRBV18; D: -; CDR3: CASSPQTANSPLHF; DNA: TGTGCCAGCTCACCACAGACAGCAAATTCACCCCTCCACTTT
size: -; J: TRBJ2-7; V: TRBV6-4; D: -; CDR3: CASSDSPVPGSNPARDYEQYF; DNA: TGTGCCAGCAGTGACTCTCCGGTTCCGGGATCTAATCCTGCCCGGGACTACGAGCAGTACTTC
size: -; J: TRBJ1-2; V: TRBV4-1; D: TRBD1; CDR3: CASSQATGGAGGYTF; DNA: TGCGCCAGCAGCCAAGCGACAGGGGGCGCGGGTGGCTACACCTTC
size: -; J: TRBJ1-1; V: TRBV5-1; D: TRBD1; CDR3: CASSLVPTGLNTEAFF; DNA: TGCGCCAGCAGCTTGGTCCCGACAGGGCTTAACACTGAAGCTTTCTTT
size: once; J: TRBJ1-4; V: TRBV2; D: TRBD1; CDR3: CASSETGTEKLFF; DNA: TGTGCCAGCAGTGAGACAGGGACTGAAAAACTGTTTTTT
size: -; J: TRBJ2-3; V: TRBV5-4; D: TRBD2; CDR3: CASSSSGTTDTQYF; DNA: TGTGCCAGCAGCTCTAGCGGGACCACAGATACGCAGTATTTT
size: -; J: TRBJ2-2; V: TRBV4-1; D: -; CDR3: CASSQPPRGGGYWTGELFF; DNA: TGCGCCAGCAGCCAGCCCCCGAGAGGGGGAGGGTATTGGACCGGGGAGCTGTTTTTT
size: -; J: TRBJ2-5; V: TRBV5-1; D: -; CDR3: CASSLGVETQYF; DNA: TGCGCCAGCAGCTTGGGAGTAGAGACCCAGTACTTC
size: -; J: TRBJ2-6; V: TRBV2; D: -; CDR3: CASSVGRGVTGANVLTF; DNA: TGTGCCAGCAGTGTTGGCAGGGGGGTTACTGGGGCCAACGTCCTGACTTTC
size: once; J: TRBJ1-2; V: TRBV6-1; D: -; CDR3: CASSLRDHYGYTF; DNA: TGTGCCAGCAGCCTGCGGGACCACTATGGCTACACCTTC
size: -; J: TRBJ1-1; V: TRBV5-1; D: -; CDR3: CASSLTRVDTEAFF; DNA: TGCGCCAGCAGCTTGACCAGGGTTGACACTGAAGCTTTCTTT
size: -; J: TRBJ2-3; V: TRBV2; D: -; CDR3: CASSEFAVQYF; DNA: TGTGCCAGCAGTGAATTCGCGGTGCAGTATTTT
size: once; J: TRBJ2-7; V: TRBV19; D: TRBD1; CDR3: CASRGQGPYEQYF; DNA: TGTGCCAGTAGGGGACAGGGCCCCTACGAGCAGTACTTC
size: -; J: TRBJ1-2; V: TRBV19; D: TRBD1; CDR3: CASSQGASNYGYTF; DNA: TGTGCCAGCTCGCAGGGGGCGTCTAACTATGGCTACACCTTC
size: few; J: TRBJ2-1; V: TRBV2; D: TRBD2; CDR3: CASIKRGGYNEQFF; DNA: TGTGCCAGCATCAAGCGGGGGGGGTACAATGAGCAGTTCTTC
size: -; J: TRBJ1-2; V: TRBV19; D: -; CDR3: CASSIRGYGYTF; DNA: TGTGCCAGTAGTATTCGGGGTTATGGCTACACCTTC
size: -; J: TRBJ1-2; V: TRBV11-2; D: -; CDR3: CASSLERGSYGYTF; DNA: TGTGCCAGCAGCTTAGAGAGAGGGAGTTATGGCTACACCTTC
size: -; J: TRBJ2-7; V: TRBV2; D: -; CDR3: CASSDYRTYEQYF; DNA: TGTGCCAGCAGTGACTACAGAACTTACGAGCAGTACTTC
size: -; J: TRBJ1-2; V: TRBV4-1; D: -; CDR3: CASSPNGLGLYGYTF; DNA: TGCGCCAGCAGCCCTAATGGACTGGGACTTTATGGCTACACCTTC
size: once; J: TRBJ2-3; V: TRBV6-5; D: -; CDR3: CASHLALEDTQYF; DNA: TGTGCCAGTCACCTAGCGTTGGAAGATACGCAGTATTTT
size: -; J: TRBJ2-1; V: TRBV9; D: TRBD2; CDR3: CASINSGGANNEQFF; DNA: TGTGCCAGCATCAATAGCGGGGGGGCAAACAATGAGCAGTTCTTC
size: -; J: TRBJ2-1; V: TRBV12-3/TRBV12-4; D: -; CDR3: CASSPGHYNEQFF; DNA: TGTGCCAGCAGCCCGGGACATTACAATGAGCAGTTCTTC
size: -; J: TRBJ1-6; V: TRBV10-3; D: TRBD1; CDR3: CAISGDRSNSPLHF; DNA: TGTGCCATCAGTGGGGACAGGAGTAATTCACCCCTCCACTTT
size: few; J: TRBJ1-2; V: TRBV3-1/TRBV3-2; D: -; CDR3: CASSLGVADGYTF; DNA: TGTGCCAGCAGCCTTGGAGTTGCGGATGGCTACACCTTC
size: -; J: TRBJ1-4; V: TRBV5-4; D: -; CDR3: CASSPTLMGKLFF; DNA: TGTGCCAGCAGCCCGACATTGATGGGAAAACTGTTTTTT
size: -; J: TRBJ2-3; V: TRBV7-3; D: -; CDR3: CASSQTGLSTDTQYF; DNA: TGTGCCAGCAGTCAGACAGGCCTTAGCACAGATACGCAGTATTTT
size: once; J: TRBJ1-4; V: TRBV7-7; D: TRBD1; CDR3: CASSLSPGGGEKLFF; DNA: TGTGCTAGCAGCTTATCGCCAGGGGGTGGCGAAAAACTGTTTTTT
size: -; J: TRBJ1-2; V: TRBV5-4; D: TRBD1; CDR3: CASSYRGYGYGYTF; DNA: TGTGCCAGCAGCTACAGGGGTTACGGCTATGGCTACACCTTC
size: -; J: TRBJ1-5; V: TRBV19; D: -; CDR3: CASSIPRQGNQPQHF; DNA: TGTGCCAGTAGTATCCCCCGACAGGGCAATCAGCCCCAGCATTTT
size: -; J: TRBJ1-1; V: TRBV6-5; D: -; CDR3: CASRQRQLRNTEAFF; DNA: TGTGCCAGTCGGCAGCGACAGCTACGGAACACTGAAGCTTTCTTT
size: -; J: TRBJ1-1; V: TRBV2; D: -; CDR3: CASSERTGGNTEAFF; DNA: TGTGCCAGCAGTGAAAGGACTGGAGGGAACACTGAAGCTTTCTTT
size: -; J: TRBJ1-2; V: TRBV7-2; D: TRBD1; CDR3: CASITPGQAISSYGYTF; DNA: TGTGCCAGCATCACACCGGGACAGGCAATTTCAAGCTATGGCTACACCTTC
size: few; J: TRBJ1-1; V: TRBV30; D: TRBD1; CDR3: CAWRQGEGTEAFF; DNA: TGTGCCTGGAGACAGGGGGAGGGCACTGAAGCTTTCTTT
size: -; J: TRBJ1-1; V: TRBV25-1; D: -; CDR3: CASSGTLGGNTEAFF; DNA: TGTGCCAGCAGTGGGACTCTGGGGGGGAACACTGAAGCTTTCTTT
size: -; J: TRBJ2-5; V: TRBV19; D: TRBD2; CDR3: CASAPGTSVGETQYF; DNA: TGTGCCAGCGCCCCCGGGACTAGCGTCGGAGAGACCCAGTACTTC
size: -; J: TRBJ2-7; V: TRBV7-3; D: -; CDR3: CASSSNLGLSSEQYF; DNA: TGTGCCAGCAGCTCTAATCTAGGACTAAGCTCCGAGCAGTACTTC
size: -; J: TRBJ2-3; V: TRBV5-6; D: TRBD1; CDR3: CASSSGQPYTDTQYF; DNA: TGTGCCAGCAGCTCGGGACAGCCATACACAGATACGCAGTATTTT
size: -; J: TRBJ2-7; V: TRBV23-1; D: TRBD1; CDR3: CASSQSETGTGKDEQYF; DNA: TGCGCCAGCAGTCAGTCCGAGACCGGGACAGGGAAGGACGAGCAGTACTTC
size: once; J: TRBJ1-1; V: TRBV28; D: -; CDR3: CASVPPGGLASFGAEAFF; DNA: TGTGCCAGCGTCCCACCGGGGGGCTTAGCCTCCTTTGGTGCTGAAGCTTTCTTT
size: -; J: TRBJ1-2; V: TRBV3-1/TRBV3-2; D: -; CDR3: CASSQEGRRSNYGYTF; DNA: TGTGCCAGCAGCCAAGAGGGCAGGAGGTCTAACTATGGCTACACCTTC
size: -; J: TRBJ1-2; V: TRBV13; D: -; CDR3: CASSYPGREDYGYTF; DNA: TGTGCCAGCAGCTACCCCGGGAGGGAGGACTATGGCTACACCTTC
size: -; J: TRBJ1-6; V: TRBV14; D: -; CDR3: CASGGKGSSSYNSPLHF; DNA: TGTGCCAGCGGCGGGAAGGGTTCTAGCTCCTATAATTCACCCCTCCACTTT
size: -; J: TRBJ2-5; V: TRBV7-3; D: -; CDR3: CASSLNPAVAPETQYF; DNA: TGTGCCAGCAGCTTAAACCCCGCCGTAGCTCCTGAGACCCAGTACTTC
size: -; J: TRBJ1-1; V: TRBV18; D: -; CDR3: CASSPPSRSSTEAFF; DNA: TGTGCCAGCTCACCCCCCTCTCGGAGCTCCACTGAAGCTTTCTTT